The T cell receptor (beta chain) described here comes from a study of T cell repertoires in cytomegalovirus infection. Study-wide background: It was the public TCR beta signatures that indicated both CMV infection and matching HLA type.

TCRdb passed the reads through MiXCR, listing each CDR3 protein once. Of around 570,000 distinct CDR3 sequences in the sample, almost 40% are singletons; the top ten hold about half. The CDR3 sequence is 12 residues long. Germline V gene data show CDR1 as SGHTA and CDR2 as FQGNSA. The ends were cut back, 3 bases at V and 6 bases at J, with 7 bases in the middle. As for this clonotype: Its matching antigen is unknown.

The sample consisted of cultured PBMCs, taken from culture after CMV antigen stimulation. The rearrangement uses TRBV7-2 and TRBJ2-3, with D uncertain. The receptor was derived from a human donor in good health (CMV status not recorded). Some clones in this sample may be carry-over from other donors' samples. The CDR3 spells CASSFEADTQYF. The CDR3 DNA reads as TGTGCCAGCAGCTTTGAGGCGGATACGCAGTATTTT.